The 10 T cell receptor beta chains below were found in one sample sequenced in a study of identical twins. One entry per CDR3 protein results from TCRdb running MiXCR on the 5' RACE reads. Altogether about 530,000 distinct CDR3 sequences are present, 20% to 25% being singletons, with the ten largest covering around 0.5%. Another study also made use of these data, one on yellow fever vaccine responses in identical twins.

Specimen: CD4+ T cells sorted from blood. These receptor sequences come from a woman aged 18-35 years in good health.

CDR3 coding DNA: TGCAGTGCCCAGCGGGAGACCGTCAATGAGCAGTTCTTC. Residues: CSAQRETVNEQFF. The chain combines TRBV20-1 with TRBJ2-1, with 8 positions matching TRBD2. This CDR3 is built from 13 residues. Germline CDR1 reads DFQATT; CDR2 reads SNEGSKA (reference sequence). Trimming removed 6 bases from V and 6 bases from J; junction bases left unmatched: 7.

This clonotype has just a few counts. The chain uses TRBV6-5 and TRBJ2-2; no clear D gene. Germline loops: CDR1 MNHEY, CDR2 SVGAGI. V dropped 0 bases and J dropped 1 base, with 9 bases sitting between them. This CDR3 has 16 residues. For the CDR3, the DNA is TGTGCCAGCAGTTACTCGTTCTTAGGGAACACCGGGGAGCTGTTTTTT. Amino acid sequence: CASSYSFLGNTGELFF.

This clonotype was counted a few times. The chain uses TRBV12-3 or TRBV12-4 and TRBJ2-1, with D possibly being TRBD2 (6 bases). The CDR3 is 15 amino acids. Trimming shortened V by 5 bases and J by 6 bases, and 17 bases separated the two germline ends. In DNA, the CDR3 is TGTGCCAGCAGTCTTCTCGGGGGTGGGGGCAATGAGCAGTTCTTC. Its protein product is CASSLLGGGGNEQFF.

In this sample, this clonotype turned up a few times. The V and J genes are TRBV12-3 or TRBV12-4 and TRBJ1-1, with D tentatively TRBD1 (5 bases). Trimming cost V 7 bases and J 1 base, with 13 bases left between them. The CDR3 runs 14 residues. CDR3 protein: CASNWDSKNTEAFF. CDR3 DNA: TGTGCCAGCAACTGGGACTCAAAGAACACTGAAGCTTTCTTT.

This clonotype was detected only a few times. This chain links TRBV5-1 with TRBJ2-7; 10 nucleotides agree with TRBD2. The CDR3 is 15 amino acids. J was trimmed by 6 bases and V by 0 bases; bases with no gene match: 6. Germline lookup yields CDR1 SGHRS and CDR2 YFSETQ. For the CDR3, the DNA is TGCGCCAGCAGCTTGGATGCCCTAGCGGGAGTCGAGCAGTACTTC. It encodes CASSLDALAGVEQYF.

The chain carries TRBV6-1 and TRBJ2-7; 11 bases map to TRBD2. This CDR3 has 16 amino acids. CDR1 is MNHNS, CDR2 SASEGT, per germline. The trim removed 5 bases at V and 2 bases at J, leaving 8 bases unmatched. The CDR3 sequence is CASSKSTSGSPYEQYF. CDR3 DNA sequence: TGTGCCAGCAGTAAATCTACTAGCGGGAGCCCCTACGAGCAGTACTTC.

The rearrangement joins TRBV20-1 to TRBJ2-3; TRBD2 might be the D (5 bases). CDR1 is DFQATT, CDR2 SNEGSKA, per germline (reference sequence). V gave up 6 bases and J gave up 1 base, with 14 bases separating them. This CDR3 has 14 amino acids. The CDR3 loop is CSAVSAGGTDTQYF. The CDR3 DNA reads TGCAGTGCCGTATCCGCCGGGGGCACAGATACGCAGTATTTT.

A few counts support this clonotype. V and J are TRBV29-1 and TRBJ2-1, with 7 bases fitting TRBD2. The trim removed 3 bases at V and 3 bases at J, leaving 5 bases unmatched. This CDR3 spans 14 amino acids. CDR1 and CDR2 (germline): SQVTM, ANQGSEA. CDR3 amino acids: CSVETSTYYNEQFF. The DNA of the CDR3 is TGCAGCGTTGAGACTAGCACTTACTACAATGAGCAGTTCTTC.

The chain carries TRBV5-1 and TRBJ2-3; 10 nucleotides align to TRBD1. V dropped 2 bases and J dropped 5; count of bases not matched to a gene: 8. There are 16 residues in the CDR3. Germline CDR1 reads SGHRS; CDR2 reads YFSETQ. The CDR3 DNA is TGCGCCAGCAGCTTCCCCGGGACAGGGGAGGGAGATACGCAGTATTTT. Protein product: CASSFPGTGEGDTQYF. Based on the CDR3 plus reference TRBV5-1 and TRBJ2-3, the full variable domain is KAGVTQTPRYLIKTRGQQVTLSCSPISGHRSVSWYQQTPGQGLQFLFEYFSETQRNKGNFPGRFSGRQFSNSRSEMNVSTLELGDSALYLCASSFPGTGEGDTQYFGPGTRLTVL.

V gene TRBV20-1 combines with J gene TRBJ2-2; 10 nucleotides line up with TRBD2. The germline gives CDR1 DFQATT, CDR2 SNEGSKA (reference sequence). The CDR3 runs to 14 residues. The J segment lost 4 bases and the V segment lost 5 bases, leaving 4 bases of the junction unmatched. The CDR3 bases are TGCAGTGCTCGGACTAGCGGACTCACCGGGGAGCTGTTTTTT. This codes for CSARTSGLTGELFF.